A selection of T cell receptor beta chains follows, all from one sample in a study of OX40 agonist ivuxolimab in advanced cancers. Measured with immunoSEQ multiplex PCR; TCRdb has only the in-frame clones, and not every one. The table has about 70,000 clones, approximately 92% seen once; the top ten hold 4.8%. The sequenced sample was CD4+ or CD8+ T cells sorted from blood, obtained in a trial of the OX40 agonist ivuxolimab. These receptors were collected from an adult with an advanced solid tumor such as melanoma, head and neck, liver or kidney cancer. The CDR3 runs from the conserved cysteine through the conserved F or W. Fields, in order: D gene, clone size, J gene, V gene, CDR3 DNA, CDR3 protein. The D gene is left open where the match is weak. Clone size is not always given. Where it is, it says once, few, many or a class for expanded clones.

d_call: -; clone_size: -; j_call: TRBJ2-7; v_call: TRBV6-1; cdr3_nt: TGTGCCAGCAGTAGCCGGCGAAATTCCTACGAGCAGTACTTC; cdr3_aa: CASSSRRNSYEQYF
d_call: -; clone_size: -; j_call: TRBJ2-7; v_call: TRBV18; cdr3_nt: TGTGCCAGCTCACCGCAGACTTATACCTACGAGCAGTACTTC; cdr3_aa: CASSPQTYTYEQYF
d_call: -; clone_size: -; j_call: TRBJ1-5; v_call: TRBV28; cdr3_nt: TGTGCCAGCATTCCCGGCGGTAGCAATCAGCCCCAGCATTTT; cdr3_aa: CASIPGGSNQPQHF
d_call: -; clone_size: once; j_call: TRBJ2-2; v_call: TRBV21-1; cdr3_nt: TGTGCCAGCAGCAAAAGGACTAGCGGGAGGGCCGTATTGAACACCGGGGAGCTGTTTTTT; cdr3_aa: CASSKRTSGRAVLNTGELFF
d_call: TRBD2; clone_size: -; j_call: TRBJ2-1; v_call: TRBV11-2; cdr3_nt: TGTGCCAGCAGCCAACCGACTAGCCGGAATGAGCAGTTCTTC; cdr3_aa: CASSQPTSRNEQFF
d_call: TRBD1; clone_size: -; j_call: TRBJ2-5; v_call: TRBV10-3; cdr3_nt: TGTGCCATCAGACCGGGACAGGGCTTTGGAGAGACCCAGTACTTC; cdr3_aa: CAIRPGQGFGETQYF
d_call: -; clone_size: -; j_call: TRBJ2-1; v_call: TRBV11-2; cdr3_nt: TGTGCCAGCATTTCGAGAACAGGAATAAGAAACAATGAGCAGTTCTTC; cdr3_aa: CASISRTGIRNNEQFF
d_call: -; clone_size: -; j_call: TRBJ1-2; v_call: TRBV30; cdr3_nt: TGTGCCTGGAGTCGCACGGATACTAACTATGGCTACACCTTC; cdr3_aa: CAWSRTDTNYGYTF
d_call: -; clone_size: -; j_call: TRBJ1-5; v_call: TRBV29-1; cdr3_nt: TGCAGCGTTGAATTAGCGATCAATCAGCCCCAGCATTTT; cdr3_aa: CSVELAINQPQHF
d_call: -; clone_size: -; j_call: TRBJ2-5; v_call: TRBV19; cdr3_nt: TGTGCCAGTAGCCGAAACGGAGATACCGAGACCCAGTACTTC; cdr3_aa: CASSRNGDTETQYF
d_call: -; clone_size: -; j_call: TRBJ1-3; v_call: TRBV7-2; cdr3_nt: TGTGCCAGCAGCTTCCGATTAGTGGGTGGAAACACCATATATTTT; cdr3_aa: CASSFRLVGGNTIYF
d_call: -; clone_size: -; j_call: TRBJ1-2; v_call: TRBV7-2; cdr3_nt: TGTGCCAGCAGCTTACGGGCTGTCAGGGGCCTCGGCTACACCTTC; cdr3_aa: CASSLRAVRGLGYTF
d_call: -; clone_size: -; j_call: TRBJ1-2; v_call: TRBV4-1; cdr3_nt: TGCGCCAGCAGCCAAGGGGCAGGGACTAACTATGGCTACACCTTC; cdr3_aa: CASSQGAGTNYGYTF
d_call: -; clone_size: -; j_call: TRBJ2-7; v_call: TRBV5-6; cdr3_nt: TGTGCCAGCAGCTTGTCGGGCTACGAGCAGTACTTC; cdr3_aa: CASSLSGYEQYF
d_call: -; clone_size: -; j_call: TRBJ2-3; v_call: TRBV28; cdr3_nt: TGTGCCAGCACCCGTGGGGCGGGACGCACAGATACGCAGTATTTT; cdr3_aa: CASTRGAGRTDTQYF
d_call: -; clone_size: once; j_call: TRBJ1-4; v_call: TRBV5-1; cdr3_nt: TGCGCCAGCAGCTTGGAAGGGGGGCGAGAAAAACTGTTTTTT; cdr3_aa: CASSLEGGREKLFF
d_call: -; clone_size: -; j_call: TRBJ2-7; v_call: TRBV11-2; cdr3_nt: TGTGCCAGCAGGCGAGGAGGGGGGACCTACGAGCAGTACTTC; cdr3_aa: CASRRGGGTYEQYF